The next 5 T cell receptor beta chains were all read from a single sample in a study of blood T cell repertoires in COVID-19. Here immunoSEQ multiplex PCR was the method, and the copy in TCRdb shows in-frame clones only, minus some. The data contain about 50,000 clones, approximately 87% of them singletons. The sample taken for sequencing was peripheral blood. All receptors come from a woman aged 55-70 years with acute or convalescent COVID-19.

This rearrangement joins TRBV5-6 to TRBJ2-4; weak D call: TRBD1 (6 bases). The CDR3 loop spans 15 amino acids. Germline CDR1 reads SGHDT; CDR2 reads YYEEEE. V was pared by 3 bases and J by 3 bases, with 13 bases between. The CDR3 is CASSSLQGDKNIQYF. The CDR3 bases are TGTGCCAGCAGCTCCCTACAGGGAGACAAAAACATTCAGTACTTC.

This clone was recorded a few times. J is TRBJ1-3 and V is TRBV4-2; 7 positions agree with TRBD1. Germline CDR1 and CDR2: LGHNA and YNFKEQ. With 4 bases clipped from V and 1 base from J, the junction kept 4 bases outside the gene matches. The CDR3 runs to 15 residues. The DNA for the CDR3 is TGTGCCAGCAGCCCCCGACAGGGATCTGGAAACACCATATATTTT. Translated, it gives CASSPRQGSGNTIYF.

This clone was recorded only once. V and J are TRBV5-1 and TRBJ2-2, with D possibly being TRBD2 (6 bases). Germline assignment: CDR1 SGHRS and CDR2 YFSETQ. The length of the CDR3 is 16 residues. V lost 0 bases to trimming and J lost 1 base, with 10 bases between them. In DNA, the CDR3 is TGCGCCAGCAGCTTGGCTGGGGGGAGGAACACCGGGGAGCTGTTTTTT. Amino acid sequence: CASSLAGGRNTGELFF.

The chain couples TRBV21-1 to TRBJ1-3; the DNA was not used to check the table's D call, TRBD1. TRBV21-1 is tagged as a pseudogene. The CDR3 is 17 residues long. The CDR3 loop is CASSTETGGFSGNTIYF. The DNA of the CDR3 is TGTGCCAGCAGCACTGAAACAGGGGGTTTCTCTGGAAACACCATATATTTT.

This chain joins TRBV3-1 (or the pseudogene TRBV3-2) and TRBJ2-1, with D tentatively TRBD2 (5 bases). Trimming cost V 2 bases and J 5 bases, with 13 bases left between them. CDR3 length: 15 amino acids. The V gene's germline CDR1 is LGHDT and CDR2 YNNKEL (reference sequence). CDR3 in DNA: TGTGCCAGCAGCCAATGGCAGGTCGGGAACAATGAGCAGTTCTTC. Protein sequence: CASSQWQVGNNEQFF.